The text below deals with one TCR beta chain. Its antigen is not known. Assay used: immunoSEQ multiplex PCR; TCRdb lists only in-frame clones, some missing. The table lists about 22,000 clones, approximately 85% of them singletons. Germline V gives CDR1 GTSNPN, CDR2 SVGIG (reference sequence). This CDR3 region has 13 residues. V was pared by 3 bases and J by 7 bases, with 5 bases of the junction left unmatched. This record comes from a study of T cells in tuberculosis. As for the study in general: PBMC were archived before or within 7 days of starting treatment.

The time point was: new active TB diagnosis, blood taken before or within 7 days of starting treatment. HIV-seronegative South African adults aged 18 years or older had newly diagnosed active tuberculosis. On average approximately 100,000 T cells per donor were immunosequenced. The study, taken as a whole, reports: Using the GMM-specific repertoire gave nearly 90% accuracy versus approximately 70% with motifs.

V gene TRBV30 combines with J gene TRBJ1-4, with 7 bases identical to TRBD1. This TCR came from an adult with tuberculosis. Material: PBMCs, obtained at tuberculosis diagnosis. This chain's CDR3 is CAWRPGTAEKLFF. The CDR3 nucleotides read TGTGCCTGGAGACCCGGGACAGCTGAAAAACTGTTTTTT.